This T cell receptor beta chain was captured in a study of blood T cell repertoires in COVID-19. Looking at the study overall: Spain, Italy and the United States supplied samples that represented acute and convalescent COVID-19.

TCRdb's copy holds only in-frame clones and misses some; the assay was immunoSEQ multiplex PCR. The table has 200,000 to 250,000 clones, approximately 78% seen once. Material for sequencing was peripheral blood. This TCR was sampled from a woman aged 80 or over with COVID-19, enrolled during active disease.

CDR3: CASSQDGPPNTEAFF. CDR3 in DNA: TGTGCCAGCAGCCAAGATGGCCCTCCGAACACTGAAGCTTTCTTT. This rearrangement joins TRBV4-2 to TRBJ1-1, with unresolved D. CDR3 length: 15 residues. Trimming removed 0 bases at V and 1 base at J, with 9 bases between. Germline values: CDR1 LGHNA, CDR2 YNFKEQ.